This TCR beta chain was documented in a study of molecular identifiers for immune sequencing clone quantification. MiXCR was run by TCRdb on the PCR reads, yielding one entry per CDR3 protein. The table has 37,000 or so distinct CDR3 sequences, approximately 22% seen once. The study, taken as a whole, reports: Spiked Jurkat TCR RNA equal to one cell could reportedly be picked out among one million naive cells.

The CDR3 is 15 residues long. The germline V gene has CDR1 SQVTM and CDR2 ANQGSEA. V was pared by 7 bases and J by 8 bases, with 15 bases of the junction left unmatched. This clonotype is medium-sized (0.01 to 0.1%) in the sample. Its antigen remains unknown. The V call is TRBV29-1, the J call TRBJ1-1; the match to TRBD1 covers 11 bases. Sequenced input: naive CD8+ T cells from blood, with Jurkat cell RNA spiked in. The subset denotes: FACS-sorted CD8+CD4-CCR7+CD45RA+ naive T cells. This sequence was found in a human donor in good health. Some libraries in this study had Jurkat cell RNA spiked in. DNA of the CDR3: TGCAGCGCCAAGGACAGGGGGCACAATGCTGGGGAAGCTTTCTTT. It encodes CSAKDRGHNAGEAFF.